This entry is about one T cell receptor (beta chain). The data were taken from a study of blood T cell repertoires in COVID-19. Across the study: Sample material is recorded as cDNA or gDNA derived from T cells, B-cell-depleted T cells, or PBMCs.

Here immunoSEQ multiplex PCR was the method, and the copy in TCRdb shows in-frame clones only, minus some. In the table there are some 80,000 clones, 79% of which are singletons. Germline CDR1 reads MNHNY; CDR2 reads SVGAGI (reference sequence). This CDR3 has 15 amino acids. Losses at the gene ends were 2 bases for V and 3 bases for J; bases not matched to a gene: 5. The sequence was obtained from a woman of 80 years or more with active or convalescent COVID-19. This chain uses TRBV6-6 with TRBJ1-2; TRBD1 aligns across 8 bases. Sequenced material: peripheral blood. CDR3 loop: CASSYISTGDYGYTF. As DNA, the CDR3 is TGTGCCAGCAGTTACATTTCGACAGGGGACTATGGCTACACCTTC.